This is a list of T cell receptor beta chains from one sample in a study of T cells in localized non-small cell lung cancer. Profiling relied on immunoSEQ multiplex PCR, and the TCRdb table lists in-frame clones only, not all of them. This table holds about 28,000 clones, roughly 90% found once. The sequencing here drew on peripheral blood, taken before any cancer treatment. These receptors all stem from a woman aged 18 to 55 with stage I lung adenocarcinoma. The CDR3 runs from the conserved cysteine through the conserved F or W. The D gene is left open where the match is weak. Size is omitted from some rows. Given values are once, few, many or a class for expanded clones.

>NA|TRBV4-1|NA|TRBJ2-2
TGCGCCAGCAGCCCGATATCACTAGTCCGGGAGCTGTTTTTT
CASSPISLVRELFF
>NA|TRBV7-2|NA|TRBJ2-1
TGTGCCAGCAGCTTAGCCGTATCACCCTACAATGAGCAGTTCTTC
CASSLAVSPYNEQFF
>NA|TRBV25-1|TRBD1|TRBJ2-7
TGTGCCAGCAGTCTACAGGGGAGCTCCTACGAGCAGTACTTC
CASSLQGSSYEQYF
>few|TRBV27|TRBD1|TRBJ2-7
TGTGCCAGCAGAAGGCGGACAGGGGACGTCTCCTACGAGCAGTACTTC
CASRRRTGDVSYEQYF
>NA|TRBV7-9|TRBD2|TRBJ2-1
TGTGCCAGCAGCCCCCCCGGGACTAGCGGGGGCAATGAGCAGTTCTTC
CASSPPGTSGGNEQFF
>NA|TRBV18|NA|TRBJ2-1
TGTGCCAGCTCACTGGGAGATTACAATGAGCAGTTCTTC
CASSLGDYNEQFF
>NA|TRBV7-3|TRBD2|TRBJ2-7
TGTGCCAGCAGCTTAAGGGCGGGAGTTGACTACGAGCAGTACTTC
CASSLRAGVDYEQYF
>NA|TRBV19|NA|TRBJ1-5
TGTGCCAGTCGGTCAGGGGCCGGTCAGCCCCAGCATTTT
CASRSGAGQPQHF
>NA|TRBV4-3|NA|TRBJ2-7
TGCGCCAGCAGCCAAGAAGAGGGGCAGTCCTACGAGCAGTACTTC
CASSQEEGQSYEQYF
>NA|TRBV5-8|NA|TRBJ1-2
TGTGCCAGCACCAAGGGGGGGCAGGGTGACGGCTACACCTTC
CASTKGGQGDGYTF
>NA|TRBV23-1|NA|TRBJ2-5
TGCGCCAGCAGTCACGCAGACAGCGGTCAAGAGACCCAGTACTTC
CASSHADSGQETQYF
>NA|TRBV5-4|NA|TRBJ2-1
TGTGCCAGCAGCTTGGAGGGGAGGGGGGCCTACAATGAGCAGTTCTTC
CASSLEGRGAYNEQFF
>NA|TRBV6-5|NA|TRBJ2-1
TGTGCCAGCAGTTACTCGAGTTATGGGGGGAATGAGCAGTTCTTC
CASSYSSYGGNEQFF
>NA|TRBV7-6|NA|TRBJ2-1
TGTGCCAGCAGCTTAGCGGGAGGAATGGCCTACAATGAGCAGTTCTTC
CASSLAGGMAYNEQFF
>few|TRBV6-5|NA|TRBJ1-4
TGTGCCAGCAGGGGGGTTGAAAAACTGTTTTTT
CASRGVEKLFF
>once|TRBV19|NA|TRBJ2-3
TGTGCCAGTAGTGGGGACATTGGAAATACGCAGTATTTT
CASSGDIGNTQYF